Detailed here is one T cell receptor beta chain. This CDR3 region has 14 residues. Trimming stripped 0 bases from V and 6 bases from J, with 11 bases between. CDR1 LGHDT and CDR2 YNNKEL come from the germline V gene (reference sequence). TCRdb independently ran MiXCR on the 5' RACE reads; one entry per CDR3 protein. The data show about 890,000 distinct CDR3 sequences, about 12% seen once. This record comes from a study of identical twins. This sample was also put to use in a study of yellow fever vaccine responses in identical twins.

The material sequenced was PBMCs. The sequence derives from a woman in her late teens or twenties in good health. This chain joins TRBV3-1 and TRBJ1-2, with D unresolved. The CDR3 reads CASSQEERDDGYTF. In DNA, the CDR3 is TGTGCCAGCAGCCAAGAGGAAAGGGATGATGGCTACACCTTC.